The 29 T cell receptor beta chains below all came from one sample that was sequenced in a study of beta chain features in type 1 diabetes. Sequenced material consisted of expressed TCRB transcripts (all of the isolated RNA was reverse transcribed). Clones were read by immunoSEQ multiplex PCR, and TCRdb kept only the in-frame ones, dropping some. The table records 900,000 or so clones, 15% to 20% of them present only once. The sample taken for sequencing was naive CD4+ T cells from blood. Receptors were obtained from a young woman in good health.

This clone was seen only a few times. The rearrangement uses TRBV7-2 and TRBJ2-2, with D unresolved. There are 13 residues in the CDR3. Trimming removed 5 bases from V and 7 bases from J, with 11 bases in between. Germline V lookup: CDR1 SGHTA, CDR2 FQGNSA. This CDR3 is CASSLSMRGELFF. The CDR3 nucleotides are TGTGCCAGCAGCCTCAGCATGCGCGGGGAGCTGTTTTTT.

This clone was seen only a few times. The CDR3 spells CASSLGSARPTTKAFF. The CDR3 DNA is TGTGCCAGCAGCTTAGGGTCCGCCAGGCCTACTACTAAAGCTTTCTTT. The V and J genes are TRBV13 and TRBJ1-1; unclear D gene. Germline V CDR1 and CDR2: PRHDT, FYEKMQ (reference sequence). There are 16 residues in the CDR3. V lost 0 bases, J lost 9 bases, and 20 bases lay in between.

The rearrangement uses TRBV7-2 and TRBJ2-7; weak D call: TRBD2 (6 bases). V was shortened by 5 bases and J by 2 bases, with 16 bases between the two germline ends. The CDR3 runs to 15 residues. CDR1 SGHTA and CDR2 FQGNSA come from the germline V gene. In nucleotides, the CDR3 is TGTGCCAGCAGCCCAGCCGGGACTCATCCCTACGAGCAGTACTTC. This encodes CASSPAGTHPYEQYF.

Comment on this clone: Other nucleotide sequences from this sample produce the same CDR3. The genes are TRBV28 and TRBJ1-1, with D unresolved. This CDR3 has 12 amino acids. Trimming cost V 7 bases and J 4 bases, with 10 bases left between them. Germline CDR1 and CDR2: MDHEN and SYDVKM. CDR3: CASTPLSTEAFF. Here the CDR3 DNA reads TGTGCCAGCACCCCGTTGAGCACTGAAGCTTTCTTT.

A few counts support this clone. The V call is TRBV5-1, the J call TRBJ2-7; D is ambiguous. The germline V gene encodes CDR1 SGHRS and CDR2 YFSETQ. V was shortened by 1 base and J by 1 base, with 9 bases between the two germline ends. This CDR3 comprises 14 residues. CDR3 sequence: CASSLMQRSYEQYF. The DNA of the CDR3 is TGCGCCAGCAGCTTGATGCAGCGATCCTACGAGCAGTACTTC.

This clone was counted between two and nine times. The chain combines TRBV9 with TRBJ2-7, with D perhaps TRBD1 or TRBD2 (5 bases each). Per germline, CDR1 SGDLS and CDR2 YYNGEE. The CDR3 loop spans 15 amino acids. Trimming took 1 base from V and 2 from J, leaving 13 bases between them. CDR3 nucleotides: TGTGCCAGCAGCGTATCCGGGACCTCAACCTACGAGCAGTACTTC. Its protein is CASSVSGTSTYEQYF. Together with reference TRBV9 and TRBJ2-7, the CDR3 gives the full variable domain: DSGVTQTPKHLITATGQRVTLRCSPRSGDLSVYWYQQSLDQGLQFLIQYYNGEERAKGNILERFSAQQFPDLHSELNLSSLELGDSALYFCASSVSGTSTYEQYFGPGTRLTVT.

This clone appeared a few times. The gene calls are TRBV28 and TRBJ1-2; 9 positions match TRBD1. CDR1 is MDHEN, CDR2 SYDVKM, per germline. The trim removed 7 bases at V and 4 bases at J, leaving 7 bases unmatched. The CDR3 length is 14 residues. The CDR3, as DNA: TGTGCCAGCAACTCGGGACAGGGTTTCTATGGCTACACCTTC. Translating gives CASNSGQGFYGYTF.

This clone was seen a handful of times. This rearrangement joins TRBV7-2 to TRBJ2-1; 7 bases line up with TRBD2. Germline CDR1 reads SGHTA; CDR2 reads FQGNSA. This CDR3 has 16 residues. V lost 5 bases to trimming and J lost 4 bases; unmatched junction nucleotides: 11. The CDR3 bases are TGTGCCAGCAGCCCCTGGGTCCAGCGGGGTTACAATGAGCAGTTCTTC. Its protein product is CASSPWVQRGYNEQFF. Full variable domain (outside the CDR3, taken from reference TRBV7-2 and TRBJ2-1): GAGVSQSPSNKVTEKGKDVELRCDPISGHTALYWYRQSLGQGLEFLIYFQGNSAPDKSGLPSDRFSAERTGGSVSTLTIQRTQQEDSAVYLCASSPWVQRGYNEQFFGPGTRLTVL.

This clone was counted between two and nine times. The chain employs TRBV6-5 and TRBJ2-6, with a weak D call TRBD1 (6 bases). With 6 bases removed from V and 4 bases from J, the gap between germline ends came to 13 bases. CDR1 is MNHEY and CDR2 is SVGAGI in the germline V gene. The CDR3 is made up of 15 amino acids. The CDR3 sequence is CASRTAGAGANVLTF. The CDR3 coding sequence is TGTGCCAGCAGGACCGCAGGGGCCGGGGCCAACGTCCTGACTTTC.

This clone has just a few counts. The chain couples TRBV18 to TRBJ2-7; TRBD1 matches at 8 bases. The trim removed 3 bases at V and 3 bases at J, leaving 4 bases unmatched. The CDR3 consists of 14 residues. Germline values: CDR1 KGHSH, CDR2 LQKENI. The CDR3 DNA reads TGTGCCAGCTCACCGGGACAGGTAAACTACGAGCAGTACTTC. Amino acids: CASSPGQVNYEQYF.

This clone was recorded a few times. This rearrangement joins TRBV13 to TRBJ2-7; D unclear. V gave up 5 bases and J gave up 3 bases, with 17 bases separating them. This CDR3 comprises 15 residues. Germline V gene sequence: CDR1 PRHDT, CDR2 FYEKMQ (reference sequence). DNA for the CDR3: TGTGCCAGCAGCACCGCCTCCCAGATCGACTACGAGCAGTACTTC. It codes for CASSTASQIDYEQYF.

This clone came up many times. The chain recombines TRBV14 with TRBJ2-1, with 9 bases identical to TRBD2. V shed 4 bases and J 5 bases; nucleotides not matched to a gene: 9. The CDR3 runs to 16 residues. Per the germline V gene, CDR1 is SGHDN and CDR2 is FVKESK. CDR3 protein: CASSRGTSYTNNEQFF. The CDR3, as DNA: TGTGCCAGCAGCCGAGGGACTAGCTATACTAACAATGAGCAGTTCTTC. The entire variable domain, with the rest obtained from reference TRBV14 and TRBJ2-1, is as follows: EAGVTQFPSHSVIEKGQTVTLRCDPISGHDNLYWYRRVMGKEIKFLLHFVKESKQDESGMPNNRFLAERTGGTYSTLKVQPAELEDSGVYFCASSRGTSYTNNEQFFGPGTRLTVL.

This clone has only a few counts. This chain links TRBV10-3 with TRBJ2-7; 13 bases agree with TRBD2. In germline, CDR1 is ENHRY, CDR2 SYGVKD. This CDR3 has 13 residues. V lost 6 bases and J lost 5; bases outside the gene matches: 1. The chain's CDR3 is CAISGTSGNEQYF. CDR3 DNA: TGTGCCATCAGCGGGACTAGCGGGAACGAGCAGTACTTC.

The V call is TRBV5-1, the J call TRBJ1-1; D is possibly TRBD1 (5 bases). Deletions cut 2 bases from V and 4 bases from J, with 12 bases between. Germline lookup yields CDR1 SGHRS and CDR2 YFSETQ. CDR3 length equals 14 residues. The CDR3 spells CASSLFSGSTEAFF. CDR3 nucleotides: TGCGCCAGCAGCTTATTTTCAGGGAGCACTGAAGCTTTCTTT.

This clone showed up just a few times. The V gene is TRBV2, the J gene TRBJ1-3; 9 bases align to TRBD1. V was pared by 6 bases and J by 0 bases, with 15 bases of the junction left unmatched. From germline, CDR1 is SNHLY and CDR2 FYNNEI. The length of the CDR3 is 19 residues. CDR3 in DNA: TGTGCCAGCAGGGGATCCGGGACAGGGACTCGTTTCTCTGGAAACACCATATATTTT. Translating gives CASRGSGTGTRFSGNTIYF.

The gene calls are TRBV5-4 and TRBJ2-2; D might be TRBD2 (5 bases). The CDR3 extends over 11 amino acids. V lost 6 bases and J lost 7, with 7 bases in between. CDR1 and CDR2 (germline): SGHNT, YYREEE (reference sequence). The CDR3 loop reads CASNRDGELFF. The CDR3 DNA follows: TGTGCCAGCAACCGGGACGGGGAGCTGTTTTTT.

V is TRBV7-2 and J is TRBJ2-1; D not resolved. The CDR3 is 16 residues long. V lost 5 bases and J 5 bases, leaving 19 bases between the germline ends. Per germline, CDR1 SGHTA and CDR2 FQGNSA. DNA for the CDR3: TGTGCCAGCAGCCCTTGGTTGGTCAACGGCAACAATGAGCAGTTCTTC. Translation: CASSPWLVNGNNEQFF.

The table lists this clone with a few counts. The J gene is TRBJ2-1, the V gene TRBV2; 7 bases are shared with TRBD2. The V gene's germline CDR1 is SNHLY and CDR2 FYNNEI. This CDR3 spans 14 amino acids. With 10 bases clipped from V and 5 bases from J, the junction kept 11 bases outside the gene matches. CDR3 DNA sequence: TGTGCCACCGTAGGACTAGACTCGAACAATGAGCAGTTCTTC. Its translation is CATVGLDSNNEQFF.

In this sample, this clone turned up a few times. The V call is TRBV6-1, the J call TRBJ1-2; unclear D gene. CDR1 is MNHNS and CDR2 is SASEGT in the germline V gene. The CDR3 runs to 13 residues. V dropped 5 bases and J dropped 2 bases, with 9 bases sitting between them. CDR3 sequence: CASSFGQNYGYTF. The DNA for the CDR3 is TGTGCCAGCAGTTTCGGCCAAAACTATGGCTACACCTTC.

The sample holds a few counts of this clone. The gene calls are TRBV6-6 and TRBJ2-1; 7 bases agree with TRBD2. Per germline, CDR1 MNHNY and CDR2 SVGAGI (reference sequence). CDR3 length: 14 amino acids. Unmatched junction bases numbered 7, after V lost 6 bases and J lost 5 bases. The DNA for the CDR3 is TGTGCCAGCAGGGGGAGCCGGGGGGACAATGAGCAGTTCTTC. Translating it yields CASRGSRGDNEQFF.

This clone occurred a few times. V usage is TRBV4-2 and J usage is TRBJ1-1; unclear D gene. CDR1 is LGHNA and CDR2 is YNFKEQ in the germline V gene. V was cut by 0 bases and J by 3 bases, with 11 bases left in between. This CDR3 is 15 amino acids long. CDR3 in DNA: TGTGCCAGCAGCCAAGATGCGGGAGAGGACACTGAAGCTTTCTTT. This translates into CASSQDAGEDTEAFF.

This clone has only a few counts. The V call is TRBV9, the J call TRBJ2-7, with D hard to call. V was clipped by 10 bases and J by 3 bases, with 17 bases between them. In germline, CDR1 is SGDLS, CDR2 YYNGEE. CDR3 length equals 13 residues. CDR3 region: CASAGHSGYEQYF. DNA for the CDR3: TGTGCCTCAGCCGGGCATTCGGGCTACGAGCAGTACTTC.

This clone turned up a few times. The chain uses TRBV5-1 and TRBJ2-3; 11 bases match TRBD2. V shed 4 bases, J shed 4 bases, and the junction held 8 bases outside the gene matches. Germline V gene lookup returns CDR1 SGHRS and CDR2 YFSETQ. The CDR3 consists of 16 residues. The CDR3 region is CASSPGLAGGADTQYF. CDR3 sequence (DNA): TGCGCCAGCAGCCCTGGTCTAGCGGGAGGCGCAGATACGCAGTATTTT.

V and J are TRBV28 and TRBJ1-1; possible D gene TRBD1, 6 bases. Per the germline V gene, CDR1 is MDHEN and CDR2 is SYDVKM. Trimming took off 6 bases at V and 1 base at J, with 15 bases between the two ends. This CDR3 has 15 residues. Written as DNA, the CDR3 is TGTGCCAGCAGCCAACGGGGACAAACGAACACTGAAGCTTTCTTT. Its protein product is CASSQRGQTNTEAFF.

This clone was recorded a few times. The chain recombines TRBV5-4 with TRBJ2-5, with D possibly being TRBD1 (5 bases). Germline CDR1 reads SGHNT; CDR2 reads YYREEE (reference sequence). V was shortened by 0 bases and J by 1 base, with 7 bases between the two germline ends. The CDR3 totals 14 residues. Here the CDR3 DNA reads TGTGCCAGCAGCTTGGCGACAGCCCAAGAGACCCAGTACTTC. It yields the protein CASSLATAQETQYF.

The chain's CDR3 is CASSFSGTGITEAFF. DNA of the CDR3: TGTGCCAGCAGCTTTTCCGGGACAGGGATTACTGAAGCTTTCTTT. J is TRBJ1-1 and V is TRBV7-8, with 9 positions matching TRBD1. The ends lost 3 bases at V and 5 bases at J; junction bases unmatched: 7. The CDR3 is 15 residues long. Per germline, CDR1 SGHVS and CDR2 FQNEAQ. The full variable domain, with the rest looked up from reference TRBV7-8 and TRBJ1-1, is GAGVSQSPRYKVAKRGQDVALRCDPISGHVSLFWYQQALGQGPEFLTYFQNEAQLDKSGLPSDRFFAERPEGSVSTLKIQRTQQEDSAVYLCASSFSGTGITEAFFGQGTRLTVV.

This clone turned up a few times. V and J are TRBV18 and TRBJ2-2; TRBD1 matches at 9 bases. V shed 2 bases and J 6 bases; nucleotides not matched to a gene: 4. Germline CDR1 KGHSH, CDR2 LQKENI. This CDR3 is built from 15 residues. CDR3 sequence reads: CASSPGQGTAGELFF. As DNA, the CDR3 is TGTGCCAGCTCACCAGGACAGGGGACGGCCGGGGAGCTGTTTTTT.

V usage is TRBV7-2 and J usage is TRBJ2-1; tentatively, D is TRBD1 or TRBD2 (5 bases each). The CDR3 spans 13 residues. The V end was cut by 4 bases, the J end by 10 bases, with 14 bases between. Germline CDR1 and CDR2: SGHTA and FQGNSA. This CDR3 reads CASSSSRDEEQFF. CDR3 DNA sequence: TGTGCCAGCAGCTCCAGCCGGGACGAAGAGCAGTTCTTC.

The chain couples TRBV7-9 to TRBJ1-1, with unresolved D. The V end was cut by 5 bases, the J end by 3 bases, with 19 bases between. The CDR3 is 16 amino acids. Germline CDR1 SEHNR, CDR2 FQNEAQ (reference sequence). The CDR3 reads CASSPRFGGVDTEAFF. The CDR3 DNA follows: TGTGCCAGCAGCCCCCGGTTTGGAGGAGTTGACACTGAAGCTTTCTTT.